The sequence of this T cell receptor (beta chain) was determined in a study of cytomegalovirus exposure and HLA in healthy donors. Turning to the study itself: Most donors, approximately 82% of a few hundred genotyped, fell in the Caucasian-associated ancestry cluster.

Study-level findings and limits: TCR beta sequences reportedly predicted most subjects' HLA-A and HLA-B alleles accurately.

13 Jbeta primers and 60 Vbeta primers were used for the PCR. Clones were read by immunoSEQ multiplex PCR, and TCRdb kept only the in-frame ones, dropping some. Of approximately 100,000 clones listed, approximately 86% were seen once; the top ten hold 9% to 9.5%. V lost 0 bases, J lost 2 bases, and 10 bases lay in between. The CDR3 loop spans 16 amino acids. Per the germline V gene, CDR1 is SEHNR and CDR2 is FQNEAQ (reference sequence). At sampling all donors were nominally healthy, likely with unrecorded immune exposures. Only one count was recorded for this clone. The antigen is unknown. This rearrangement joins TRBV7-9 to TRBJ2-2, with D perhaps matching TRBD2 (5 bases). Sample: PBMCs. This receptor was taken from a man aged 25 to 40 in good health and CMV-seropositive. DNA for the CDR3: TGTGCCAGCAGCTTAGCGGTAGCGCCAAACACCGGGGAGCTGTTTTTT. The encoded protein is CASSLAVAPNTGELFF.